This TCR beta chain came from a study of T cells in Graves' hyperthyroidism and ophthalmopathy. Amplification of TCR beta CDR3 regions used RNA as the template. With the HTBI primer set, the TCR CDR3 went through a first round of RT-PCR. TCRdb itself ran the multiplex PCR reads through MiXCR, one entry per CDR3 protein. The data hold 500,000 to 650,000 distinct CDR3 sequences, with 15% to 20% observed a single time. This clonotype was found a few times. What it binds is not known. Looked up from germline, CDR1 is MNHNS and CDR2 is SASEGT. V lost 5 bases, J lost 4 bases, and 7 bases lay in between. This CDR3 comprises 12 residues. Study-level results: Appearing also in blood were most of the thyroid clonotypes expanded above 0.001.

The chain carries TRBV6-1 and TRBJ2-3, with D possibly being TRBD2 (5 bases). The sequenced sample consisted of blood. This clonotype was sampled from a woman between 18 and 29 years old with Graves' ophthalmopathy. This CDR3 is CASSPRADTQYF. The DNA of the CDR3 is TGTGCCAGCAGTCCGAGGGCAGATACGCAGTATTTT.